The subject of this entry is one T cell receptor (beta chain). Germline lookup yields CDR1 SGHVS and CDR2 FNYEAQ. The germline V and J ends were trimmed by 5 bases and 6 bases, with 17 bases remaining between them. The CDR3 is 15 residues long. This record belongs to a study of T-cell memory formation after mild COVID-19. One entry per CDR3 protein results from TCRdb running MiXCR on the 5' RACE reads. The data hold 580,000 or so distinct CDR3 sequences, with roughly 17% observed a single time. The receptor was derived from an adult woman who had mild COVID-19 (a few samples of this study predate the infection). Cell type and time point are not known. V usage is TRBV7-6 and J usage is TRBJ1-5; D possibly corresponds to TRBD1 (6 bases). Specimen: PBMCs or a T cell subset sorted from them (not recorded which). The CDR3 protein is CASSPGPRGAQPQHF. CDR3 sequence (DNA): TGTGCCAGCAGCCCAGGACCCCGGGGGGCTCAGCCCCAGCATTTT.